This T cell receptor beta chain emerged from a study of blood T cell repertoires in COVID-19. For the study at large: Donors in the United States, Italy and Spain gave samples during acute or convalescent COVID-19.

Germline lookup yields CDR1 LNHDA and CDR2 SQIVND (reference sequence). CDR3 length: 13 amino acids. Trimming took 5 bases from V and 2 from J, leaving 9 bases between them. The data were produced by immunoSEQ multiplex PCR, yet TCRdb's version contains in-frame clones alone and is incomplete. The table shows around 280,000 clones, with around nine tenths occurring only once. This clonotype was obtained from a woman between 35 and 50 years old who had recovered from COVID-19. This chain links TRBV19 with TRBJ1-1, with a weak D call TRBD1 (5 bases). Sequenced: PBMCs or T cells enriched from blood (not recorded which). The CDR3 DNA follows: TGTGCCAGTAGTCCAGGGTATAACACTGAAGCTTTCTTT. It yields the protein CASSPGYNTEAFF.